This T cell receptor beta chain was identified in a study of T cells after yellow fever vaccination. This CDR3 contains 15 residues. CDR1 is MNHEY, CDR2 SVGAGI, per germline. With 2 bases removed from V and 4 bases from J, the gap between germline ends came to 15 bases. Via MiXCR, TCRdb re-called the 5' RACE reads, giving one row per CDR3 protein. The sample contains 300,000 to 400,000 distinct CDR3 sequences, almost 4% of which appear only once. The receptor was isolated from a young man who received the YFV17D yellow fever vaccine. The sample was PBMCs, taken 5 days after the yellow fever booster vaccination. The rearrangement uses TRBV6-5 and TRBJ2-7; the D gene could be TRBD1 or TRBD2 (5 bases each). The CDR3, as DNA: TGTGCCAGCAGTTACAGTGGGACGGCTGATTACGAGCAGTACTTC. Its translation: CASSYSGTADYEQYF.